This T cell receptor (beta chain) emerged from a study of shared clonotypes between healthy human individuals. Whole-study results and caveats: Deeper or shallower sequencing was expected to change how clonotypes are shared among donors. Relative to their counterparts shared across all four donors, non-shared clonotypes exhibited diminished generation probabilities.

HIV-negative, healthy adults without recent acute infections or vaccinations were the donors. On this clone: Its antigen is still unknown.

Clones were sequenced by immunoSEQ multiplex PCR, and TCRdb holds only the in-frame ones, with some missing. Here the sample spans over 1.4 million clones, 95% to 97% being singletons. The sequence was collected from a man aged 30 to 39 in good health. Sequenced sample: naive CD4+ T cells sorted from blood. As for subset: CD45RA+ positively selected.

The CDR3 sequence is CASSEEAGTEQFF. The CDR3 coding sequence is TGTGCCAGCAGTGAAGAGGCAGGGACTGAGCAGTTCTTC. The chain employs TRBV2 and TRBJ2-1, with D perhaps matching TRBD1 or TRBD2 (5 bases each). The germline V gene encodes CDR1 SNHLY and CDR2 FYNNEI. The V gene lost 1 base and the J gene lost 9 bases, with 10 bases spanning the gap. This CDR3 has 13 amino acids.